Listed below are T cell receptor beta chains from one sample, sequenced in a study of blood T cells in healthy people across ages. Using its own MiXCR run on the 5' RACE reads, TCRdb lists one record per CDR3 protein. The sample has some 1.8 million distinct CDR3 sequences; 39% are singletons. The sequenced sample was blood. The source of these receptors is a human donor in good health. CDR3s include the opening cysteine and the closing phenylalanine or tryptophan. Fields, in order: D gene, V gene, J gene, clone size, CDR3 DNA, CDR3 protein. D genes are given only for firm matches. Clone size is given for some rows only: seen once, a few or many times, or a class if the clone is expanded.

>-|TRBV6-5|TRBJ1-2|-
TGTGCCAGCAGTTACTCGATGACAGATTATGGCTACACCTTC
CASSYSMTDYGYTF
>-|TRBV12-3/TRBV12-4|TRBJ1-2|-
TGTGCCAGCAGTTTTGGGATCAACTATGGCTACACCTTC
CASSFGINYGYTF
>-|TRBV7-9|TRBJ1-4|-
TGTGCCAGCAGCTTAGTCTCCGGGAATGAAAAACTGTTTTTT
CASSLVSGNEKLFF
>-|TRBV18|TRBJ1-2|few
TGTGCCAGCTCACCTCGGGGGAGATCAGACTATGGCTACACCTTC
CASSPRGRSDYGYTF
>-|TRBV20-1|TRBJ1-2|few
TGCAGTGTCAGAGGAGGGGGTGAGAACCTCAGTGGCTACACCTTC
CSVRGGGENLSGYTF
>TRBD2|TRBV2|TRBJ2-1|-
TGTGCCAGCAGTAACCGACTAGCGGGGGTTTACAATGAGCAGTTCTTC
CASSNRLAGVYNEQFF
>-|TRBV7-7|TRBJ2-5|-
TGTGCTAGCAGCTTAGACGCAGGGCAACAGCAGTACTTC
CASSLDAGQQQYF
>-|TRBV5-6|TRBJ1-1|-
TGTGCCAGCAGCGAATTGAGTTGGGGATACACTGAAGCTTTCTTT
CASSELSWGYTEAFF
>-|TRBV7-2|TRBJ2-3|-
TGTGCCACCTCCGCGGGGAGAGGCGAAGATACGCAGTATTTT
CATSAGRGEDTQYF
>TRBD1|TRBV12-3/TRBV12-4|TRBJ2-1|-
TGTGCCAGCAGTTCAAGACAGGGGCCTGCGGGCAATGAGCAGTTCTTC
CASSSRQGPAGNEQFF
>-|TRBV29-1|TRBJ1-2|-
TGCAGCGTTGTTTCTCCTGGGGGCTCCTATGGCTACACCTTC
CSVVSPGGSYGYTF
>-|TRBV6-6|TRBJ1-4|-
TGTGCCAGCAGTTACCCTTTGGACAGTTCGGGGAATGAAAAACTGTTTTTT
CASSYPLDSSGNEKLFF
>TRBD1|TRBV11-1|TRBJ2-2|-
TGTGCCAGCAGCCCGGGACAGGGGTCCGGGGAGCTGTTTTTT
CASSPGQGSGELFF
>TRBD1|TRBV12-3/TRBV12-4|TRBJ1-1|few
TGTGCCAGCACCTCAGGGGGGATGAACACTGAAGCTTTCTTT
CASTSGGMNTEAFF
>-|TRBV4-1|TRBJ1-2|few
TGCGCCAGCAGCCAGGGGGCGCCGGACTATGGCTACACCTTC
CASSQGAPDYGYTF
>-|TRBV7-8|TRBJ1-2|few
TGTGCCAGCAGCGGACTCAGGGGCGAGGGCTACACCTTC
CASSGLRGEGYTF
>-|TRBV29-1|TRBJ2-6|many
TGCAGCGCTTCATCTGGGGCCAACGTCCTGACTTTC
CSASSGANVLTF
>-|TRBV20-1|TRBJ2-4|few
TGCAGTGCTCGCCGGGACACACAATACAAAAACATTCAGTACTTC
CSARRDTQYKNIQYF
>-|TRBV7-2|TRBJ2-7|few
TGTGCCAGCAGCTTGCCGGCTCTTTCCGAGCAGTACTTC
CASSLPALSEQYF
>-|TRBV7-9|TRBJ2-1|few
TGTGCCAGCAGCTTACAGTTACCCTACAATGAGCAGTTCTTC
CASSLQLPYNEQFF
>TRBD2|TRBV4-1|TRBJ2-5|few
TGCGCCAGCAGCCAAGGTATAGCGGGGGGCCCTCGAGAGACCCAGTACTTC
CASSQGIAGGPRETQYF
>-|TRBV29-1|TRBJ2-1|-
TGCAGCGTTCCGGGCCCTGAAGGCCGGGGTTACAATGAGCAGTTCTTC
CSVPGPEGRGYNEQFF
>-|TRBV20-1|TRBJ2-3|few
TGCAGTGCTCATCTTGAGGCCTATCTTGAGGGCACAGATACGCAGTATTTT
CSAHLEAYLEGTDTQYF
>-|TRBV5-1|TRBJ2-6|-
TGCGCCAGTACTCACTCAGGGGTCTCTGGGGCCAACGTCCTGACTTTC
CASTHSGVSGANVLTF
>TRBD1|TRBV6-1|TRBJ1-5|-
TGTGCCAGCAGTTGGGGGACAGGGGATGAGCCCCAGCATTTT
CASSWGTGDEPQHF
>TRBD1|TRBV3-1|TRBJ1-1|-
TGTGCCAGCAGCCAAGATCAGGGGGTGTCGGGAACTGAAGCTTTCTTT
CASSQDQGVSGTEAFF
>-|TRBV6-1|TRBJ1-2|once
TGTGCCAGCAGTGAATCGGGTTGGTTATATGGCTACACCTTC
CASSESGWLYGYTF
>-|TRBV7-2|TRBJ2-6|-
TGTGCCAGCAGCCCTAGGGTCAACGTCCTGACTTTC
CASSPRVNVLTF
>TRBD1|TRBV20-1|TRBJ1-2|-
TGCAGTGCTAGAGATGGACAGGACGAGGGCTACACCTTC
CSARDGQDEGYTF
>TRBD1|TRBV6-1|TRBJ1-2|-
TGTGCCAGCAGGGGACAGAGAGTAAACTATGGCTACACCTTC
CASRGQRVNYGYTF
>-|TRBV12-3/TRBV12-4|TRBJ1-2|few
TGTGCCAGCTTTTACACGGCTAACTATGGCTACACCTTC
CASFYTANYGYTF
>-|TRBV7-2|TRBJ1-1|-
TGTGCCAGCAGCTTTCGCTCCAGTATAGACACTGAAGCTTTCTTT
CASSFRSSIDTEAFF
>TRBD1|TRBV29-1|TRBJ1-2|many
TGCAGCGTTGAGGGACAGGGGTATGGCTACACCTTC
CSVEGQGYGYTF
>-|TRBV6-5|TRBJ1-2|few
TGTGCCAGCGTCGCGGCGGGGGGCGTCTTAGATGGCTACACCTTC
CASVAAGGVLDGYTF
>-|TRBV18|TRBJ2-1|many
TGTGCCAGCTCACCATCTTGGGGGGCCGAGTCCTACAATGAGCAGTTCTTC
CASSPSWGAESYNEQFF
>TRBD1|TRBV19|TRBJ1-4|-
TGTGCCAGTATGGGACAGGCTGAAAAACTGTTTTTT
CASMGQAEKLFF
>TRBD2|TRBV6-1|TRBJ2-3|-
TGTGCCAGCAGTTCAGCGGGGGGACGGGATACGCAGTATTTT
CASSSAGGRDTQYF
>-|TRBV5-6|TRBJ2-3|-
TGTGCCAGCAGCTTGATCGGCCGAGAATCCACAGATACGCAGTATTTT
CASSLIGRESTDTQYF
>-|TRBV12-3/TRBV12-4|TRBJ2-5|few
TGTGCCAGCAGTCCTCTCGTTAGAGAGACCCAGTACTTC
CASSPLVRETQYF
>-|TRBV3-1|TRBJ1-2|-
TGTGCCAGCAGCCGGGGACACCTTTATGGCTACACCTTC
CASSRGHLYGYTF
>TRBD2|TRBV7-2|TRBJ2-3|-
TGTGCCAGCAGCCCCAGGAGCGGGGGGGCCTGGGATACGCAGTATTTT
CASSPRSGGAWDTQYF
>TRBD2|TRBV7-2|TRBJ2-7|few
TGTGCCAGCAGCTTAGCGCGGACTAGCGGGGGAGCCCAGTACTTC
CASSLARTSGGAQYF
>-|TRBV10-3|TRBJ2-5|-
TGTGCCACCTCTTCGGACGTAAAAGAGACCCAGTACTTC
CATSSDVKETQYF
>TRBD1|TRBV4-1|TRBJ2-7|few
TGCGCCAGCAGCCAAGTTCAGGGGGCTGGCTACGAGCAGTACTTC
CASSQVQGAGYEQYF
>-|TRBV7-9|TRBJ2-7|-
TGTGCCGGCACGGTCCCCCCTCTCGAGCAGTACTTC
CAGTVPPLEQYF
>-|TRBV4-1|TRBJ1-2|few
TGCGCCAGCAGCCAAGATTGGAGGGGTCGGGGCTACACCTTC
CASSQDWRGRGYTF
>TRBD2|TRBV7-2|TRBJ2-7|many
TGTGCCAGCAGCCACAGCGGGGGGGCCGGGACCTACGAGCAGTACTTC
CASSHSGGAGTYEQYF
>-|TRBV7-2|TRBJ2-1|few
TGTGCCAGCAGCTTCAGATGGGGGGTCAATGAGCAGTTCTTC
CASSFRWGVNEQFF
>-|TRBV12-3/TRBV12-4|TRBJ1-5|-
TGTGCCAGCAGCACCACGGACGAAAAGAACCAGCCCCAGCATTTT
CASSTTDEKNQPQHF